This T cell receptor (beta chain) comes out of a study of blood T cell repertoires in COVID-19. On the study more broadly: Whether acute or convalescent, the COVID-19 samples came from the United States, Italy and Spain.

Germline lookup yields CDR1 MNHEY and CDR2 SVGAGI. The CDR3 is 16 amino acids. Deletions cut 4 bases from V and 7 bases from J, with 17 bases between. The method was immunoSEQ multiplex PCR; TCRdb's version includes in-frame clones alone and lacks a portion of them. The data show about 200,000 clones, with less than 85% seen just once and about 7% held by the top ten. The sequenced sample was peripheral blood. The sequence derives from a woman aged 70-85 years with acute or convalescent COVID-19. The chain is built from TRBV6-5 and TRBJ1-6, with D possibly being TRBD1 (6 bases). CDR3 sequence (DNA): TGTGCCAGCAGTTTCGACGGGAGGCAGGGGAATTCACCCCTCCACTTT. Protein: CASSFDGRQGNSPLHF.